The T cell receptor (beta chain) under discussion was sequenced for a study of tumor and adjacent non-tumor tissue in lung cancer. Study-level results: Top 100 clones took a larger repertoire share in normal lung.

Trimming pared 5 bases from V and 7 bases from J, leaving 21 bases between. CDR3 length equals 16 residues. With regard to this clonotype: Its matching antigen is unknown.

The template was RNA from unsorted bulk tissue. Donors were chemotherapy-naive, newly diagnosed lung cancer surgical patients in China, August–November 2014. The library came from three nested PCR rounds adapted from ARM-PCR protocols. MiXCR, run by TCRdb on the multiplex PCR reads, gives a single entry per CDR3 protein. The table lists 69,000 or so distinct CDR3 sequences, 55% to 85% of them singletons, with roughly 27% in the top ten. The clonotype was recovered from a man aged 55 to 70 with non-small cell lung cancer. The rearrangement uses TRBV12-3 or TRBV12-4 and TRBJ2-1; tentatively, D is TRBD2 (5 bases). The sample consisted of lung tumor tissue. The CDR3 sequence: CASSHGLSSSYNEQFF. DNA of the CDR3: TGTGCCAGCAGTCACGGACTCTCGAGCTCATATAATGAGCAGTTCTTC.